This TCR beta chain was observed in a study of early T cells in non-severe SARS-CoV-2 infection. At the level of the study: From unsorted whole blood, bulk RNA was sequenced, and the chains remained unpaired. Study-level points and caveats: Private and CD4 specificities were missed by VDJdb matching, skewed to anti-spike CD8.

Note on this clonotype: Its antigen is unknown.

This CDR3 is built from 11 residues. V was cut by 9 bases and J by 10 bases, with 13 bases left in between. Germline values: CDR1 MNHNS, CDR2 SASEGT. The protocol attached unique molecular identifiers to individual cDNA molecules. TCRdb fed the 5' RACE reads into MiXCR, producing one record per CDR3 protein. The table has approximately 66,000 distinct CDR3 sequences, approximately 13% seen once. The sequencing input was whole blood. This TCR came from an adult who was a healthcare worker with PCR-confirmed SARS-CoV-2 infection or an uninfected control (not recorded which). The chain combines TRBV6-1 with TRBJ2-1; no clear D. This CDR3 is CASSKGEEQFF. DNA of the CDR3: TGTGCCAGTTCTAAAGGTGAAGAGCAGTTCTTC.